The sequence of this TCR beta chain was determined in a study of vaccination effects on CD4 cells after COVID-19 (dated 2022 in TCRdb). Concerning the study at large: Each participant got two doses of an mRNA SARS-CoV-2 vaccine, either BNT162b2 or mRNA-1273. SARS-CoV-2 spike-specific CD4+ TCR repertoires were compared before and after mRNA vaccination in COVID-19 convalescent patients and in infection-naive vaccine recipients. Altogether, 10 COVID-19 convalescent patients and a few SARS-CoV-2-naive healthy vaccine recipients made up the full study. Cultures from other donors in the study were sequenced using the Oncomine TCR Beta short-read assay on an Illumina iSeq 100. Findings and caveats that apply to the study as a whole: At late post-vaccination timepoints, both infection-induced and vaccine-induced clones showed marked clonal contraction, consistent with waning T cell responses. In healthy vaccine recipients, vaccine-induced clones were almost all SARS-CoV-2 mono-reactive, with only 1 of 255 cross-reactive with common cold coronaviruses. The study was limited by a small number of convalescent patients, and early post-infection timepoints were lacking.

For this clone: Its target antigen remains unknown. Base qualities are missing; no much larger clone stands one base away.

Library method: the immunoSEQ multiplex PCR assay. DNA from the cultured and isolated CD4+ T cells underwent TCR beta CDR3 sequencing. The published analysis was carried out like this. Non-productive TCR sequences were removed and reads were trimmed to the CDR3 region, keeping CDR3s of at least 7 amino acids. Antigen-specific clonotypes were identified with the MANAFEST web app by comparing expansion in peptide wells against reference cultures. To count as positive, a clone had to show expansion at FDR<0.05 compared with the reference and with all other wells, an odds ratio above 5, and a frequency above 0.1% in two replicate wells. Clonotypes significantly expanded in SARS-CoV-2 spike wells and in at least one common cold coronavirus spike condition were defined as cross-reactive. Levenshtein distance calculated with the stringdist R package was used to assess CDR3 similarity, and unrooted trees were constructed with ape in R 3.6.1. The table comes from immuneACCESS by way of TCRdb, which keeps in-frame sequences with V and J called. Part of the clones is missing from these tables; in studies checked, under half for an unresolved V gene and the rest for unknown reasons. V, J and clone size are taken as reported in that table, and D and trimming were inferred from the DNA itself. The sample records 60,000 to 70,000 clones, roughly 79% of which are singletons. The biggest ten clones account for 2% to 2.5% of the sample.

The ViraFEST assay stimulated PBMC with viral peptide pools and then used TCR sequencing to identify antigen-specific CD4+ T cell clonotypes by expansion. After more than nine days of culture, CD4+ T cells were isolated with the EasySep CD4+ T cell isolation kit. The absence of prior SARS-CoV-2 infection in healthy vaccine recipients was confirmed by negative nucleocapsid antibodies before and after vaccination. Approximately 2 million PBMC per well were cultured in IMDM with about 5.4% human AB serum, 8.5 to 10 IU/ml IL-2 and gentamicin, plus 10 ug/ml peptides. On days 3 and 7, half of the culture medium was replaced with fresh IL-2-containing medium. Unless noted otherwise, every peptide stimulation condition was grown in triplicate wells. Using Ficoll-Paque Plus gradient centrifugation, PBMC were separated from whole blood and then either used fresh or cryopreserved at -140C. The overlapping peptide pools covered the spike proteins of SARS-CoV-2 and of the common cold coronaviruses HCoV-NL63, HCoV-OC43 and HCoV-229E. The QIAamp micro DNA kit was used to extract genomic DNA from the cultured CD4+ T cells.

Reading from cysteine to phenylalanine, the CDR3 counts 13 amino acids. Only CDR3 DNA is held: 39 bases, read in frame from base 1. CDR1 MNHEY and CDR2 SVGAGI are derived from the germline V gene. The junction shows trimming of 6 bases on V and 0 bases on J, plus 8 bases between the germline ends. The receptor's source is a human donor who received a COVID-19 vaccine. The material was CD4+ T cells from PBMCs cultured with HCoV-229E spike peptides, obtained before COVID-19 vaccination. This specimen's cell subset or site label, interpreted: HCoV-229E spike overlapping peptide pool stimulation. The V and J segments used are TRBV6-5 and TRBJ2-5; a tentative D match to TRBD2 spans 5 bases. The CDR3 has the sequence CASRTGNQETQYF. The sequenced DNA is TGTGCCAGCAGGACCGGGAACCAAGAGACCCAGTACTTC.